This TCR beta chain was identified during a study of blood T cell repertoires in COVID-19. CDR1 is LGHNT and CDR2 is FRNRAP in the germline V gene. V was cut by 1 base and J by 5 bases, with 8 bases left in between. The CDR3 has 13 amino acids. Generated by immunoSEQ multiplex PCR, the TCRdb table keeps only in-frame clones and is missing some. This table holds 95,000 or so clones, approximately 86% found once. Sequencing was done on a sample of peripheral blood. The receptor was isolated from a man at least 80 years old with active or convalescent COVID-19. The chain joins TRBV12-5 to TRBJ1-1; D gene ambiguous. CDR3 protein: CASGLDALTEAFF. CDR3 DNA sequence: TGTGCTAGTGGTTTGGATGCACTAACTGAAGCTTTCTTT.